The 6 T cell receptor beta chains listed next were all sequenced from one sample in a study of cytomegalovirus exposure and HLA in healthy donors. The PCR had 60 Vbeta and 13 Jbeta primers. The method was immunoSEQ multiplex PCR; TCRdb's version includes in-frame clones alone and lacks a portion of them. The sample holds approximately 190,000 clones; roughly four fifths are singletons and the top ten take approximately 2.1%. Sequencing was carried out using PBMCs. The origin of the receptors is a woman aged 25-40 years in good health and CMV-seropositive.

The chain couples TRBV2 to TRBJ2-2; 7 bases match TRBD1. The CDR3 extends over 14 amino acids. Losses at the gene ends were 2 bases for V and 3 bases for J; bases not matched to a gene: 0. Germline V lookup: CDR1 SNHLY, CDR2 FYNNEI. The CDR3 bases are TGTGCCAGCAGTGAACAGGGGGACACCGGGGAGCTGTTTTTT. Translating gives CASSEQGDTGELFF. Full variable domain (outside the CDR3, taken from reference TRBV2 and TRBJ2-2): EPEVTQTPSHQVTQMGQEVILRCVPISNHLYFYWYRQILGQKVEFLVSFYNNEISEKSEIFDDQFSVERPDGSNFTLKIRSTKLEDSAMYFCASSEQGDTGELFFGEGSRLTVL.

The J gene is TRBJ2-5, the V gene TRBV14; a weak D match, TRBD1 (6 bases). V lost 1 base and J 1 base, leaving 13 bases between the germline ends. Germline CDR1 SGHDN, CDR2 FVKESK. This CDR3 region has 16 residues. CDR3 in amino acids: CASSQALQGVQETQYF. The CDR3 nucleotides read TGTGCCAGCAGCCAAGCTTTACAGGGAGTCCAAGAGACCCAGTACTTC.

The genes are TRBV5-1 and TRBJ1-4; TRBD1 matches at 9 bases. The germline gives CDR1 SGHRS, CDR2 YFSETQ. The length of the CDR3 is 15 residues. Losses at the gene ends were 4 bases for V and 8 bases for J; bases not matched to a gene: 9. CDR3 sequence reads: CASSPTGTGIEKLFF. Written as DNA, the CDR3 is TGCGCCAGCAGCCCTACCGGGACAGGGATAGAAAAACTGTTTTTT.

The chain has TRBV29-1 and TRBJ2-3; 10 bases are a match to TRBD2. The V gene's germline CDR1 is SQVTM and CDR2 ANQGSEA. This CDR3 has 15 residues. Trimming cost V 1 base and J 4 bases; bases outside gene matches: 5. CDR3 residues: CSVEGPSGSADTQYF. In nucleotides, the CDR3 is TGCAGCGTTGAAGGCCCTAGCGGGAGTGCAGATACGCAGTATTTT.

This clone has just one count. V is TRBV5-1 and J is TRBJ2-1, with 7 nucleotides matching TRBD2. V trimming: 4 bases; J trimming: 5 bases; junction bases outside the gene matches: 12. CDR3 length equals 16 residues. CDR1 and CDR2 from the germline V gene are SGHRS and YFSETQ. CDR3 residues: CASSPFSREANNEQFF. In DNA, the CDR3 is TGCGCCAGCAGCCCCTTCTCACGGGAGGCAAACAATGAGCAGTTCTTC.

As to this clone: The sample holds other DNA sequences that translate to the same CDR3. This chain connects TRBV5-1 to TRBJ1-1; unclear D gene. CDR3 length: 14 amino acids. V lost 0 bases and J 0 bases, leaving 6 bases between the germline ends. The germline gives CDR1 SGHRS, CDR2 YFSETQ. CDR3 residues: CASSLDRLNTEAFF. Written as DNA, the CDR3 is TGCGCCAGCAGCTTGGACAGACTGAACACTGAAGCTTTCTTT.